This T cell receptor beta chain was sequenced in a study of Graves' ophthalmopathy and Graves' hyperthyroidism. Study summary: By definition, stable hyperthyroidism involved no ophthalmopathy within 18 months of follow-up.

A few counts support this clonotype. Its antigen is unknown. Notes on the study in general: A model of 13 signatures distinguished ophthalmopathy from stable hyperthyroidism at roughly 87% sensitivity and approximately 81% specificity. With a specificity of around 76% and a sensitivity of about 70%, the model predicted ophthalmopathy progression.

The study amplified TCR beta CDR3 regions using RNA transcripts. Second-round multiplex PCR followed a first-round RT-PCR using HTBI primers. MiXCR, run by TCRdb on the multiplex PCR reads, gives a single entry per CDR3 protein. The sample lists about 550,000 distinct CDR3 sequences, about 40% occurring once. V was pared by 10 bases and J by 7 bases, with 20 bases of the junction left unmatched. The CDR3 sequence is 17 residues long. Germline lookup yields CDR1 SEHNR and CDR2 FQNEAQ (reference sequence). The rearrangement joins TRBV7-9 to TRBJ2-2, with 8 bases aligning to TRBD2. The sample taken for sequencing was peripheral blood or thyroid tissue (not recorded which). This clonotype was sampled from an adult man with Graves' hyperthyroidism. For the CDR3, the DNA is TGTGCCATCGGGAGGCGGTTGGAGCGGGAGTTTGTCGGGGAGCTGTTTTTT. It translates to CAIGRRLEREFVGELFF.